These 2 T cell receptor beta chains were all obtained from the same sample, sequenced in a study of response to subunit inactivated influenza vaccine. TCRdb fed the RT-PCR reads into MiXCR, producing one record per CDR3 protein. The sample holds roughly 700,000 distinct CDR3 sequences; 15% to 18% are singletons and the top ten take under 14%. This specimen consisted of PBMCs from blood, obtained about 12 days after vaccination. These receptors all stem from a man aged 50 to 59 who received an inactivated influenza vaccine.

The V and J genes are TRBV28 and TRBJ2-3, with a weak D call TRBD1 (6 bases). The CDR3 is 13 residues long. The germline gives CDR1 MDHEN, CDR2 SYDVKM. The V gene lost 4 bases and the J gene lost 3 bases, with 8 bases spanning the gap. The CDR3: CASSSGQTDTQYF. DNA for the CDR3: TGTGCCAGCAGTTCCGGACAGACAGATACGCAGTATTTT.

The chain employs TRBV13 and TRBJ2-1; 8 bases fit TRBD1. Trimming took 6 bases from V and 10 from J; bases not matched to a gene: 17. The germline gives CDR1 PRHDT, CDR2 FYEKMQ (reference sequence). The CDR3 length is 16 residues. In DNA, the CDR3 is TGTGCCAGCAGTAATTTTGAGGGTCAGGGGGCGAGGGAGCAGTTCTTC. Amino acid sequence: CASSNFEGQGAREQFF.